The present T cell receptor beta chain was sequenced within a study of monozygotic twins with inflammatory bowel disease. Study conclusions and caveats: Immunosuppressive treatments differing between patients may have added repertoire variability. Compared with healthy co-twins, IBD patients showed reduced TCRbeta repertoire diversity by inverse Simpson. No repertoire similarity difference was seen between concordant and discordant twins; power was possibly limited.

For this clonotype: The antigen remains unidentified.

Reprocessing the 5' RACE reads, TCRdb reports a single entry for every CDR3 protein and omits DNA. The sample table includes some 90,000 distinct CDR3 sequences. This clonotype was obtained from a human donor with ulcerative colitis or Crohn's disease, or a healthy co-twin of an affected twin (not recorded which). Specimen: blood.

This CDR3 reads CASSLEGGGAHEQFF. The J gene is TRBJ2-1, the V gene TRBV5-1; with no DNA, the TCRdb D assignment of TRBD2 cannot be verified. The CDR3 sequence is 15 residues long. Germline V lookup: CDR1 SGHRS, CDR2 YFSETQ.